This is a list of T cell receptor beta chains from one sample in a study of graft-versus-host responses after intestinal transplantation. TCRdb keeps only in-frame clones here, not all; method: immunoSEQ multiplex PCR. The profile shows 15,000 to 20,000 clones, roughly three quarters of them singletons. The sequenced sample was ileum tissue, obtained 20 days after intestinal transplant. Receptors originate from a human patient who received an intestinal transplant, so some T cells may come from the graft donor. The CDR3 runs from the conserved cysteine through the conserved F or W. D genes are given only for firm matches. Rows give clone size only sometimes, using once, few, many, or a class for an expanded clone.

V	J	length	size	D	CDR3	DNA
TRBV5-4	TRBJ1-1	15	few	TRBD1	CASSFRQGEGTEAFF	TGTGCCAGCAGCTTCCGACAGGGGGAGGGCACTGAAGCTTTCTTT
TRBV30	TRBJ2-7	12	-	TRBD1	CAWGTGSSEQYF	TGTGCCTGGGGGACAGGGTCGTCCGAGCAGTACTTC
TRBV5-1	TRBJ1-4	16	-	-	CASSLLTTGSEEKLFF	TGCGCCAGCAGCTTGCTAACAACAGGGTCTGAAGAAAAACTGTTTTTT
TRBV28	TRBJ1-3	16	medium-sized	-	CASIPSHDRTGNTIYF	TGTGCCAGCATCCCATCCCACGACAGGACTGGAAACACCATATATTTT
TRBV6-1	TRBJ2-1	15	-	-	CASSELRGSYNEQFF	TGTGCCAGCAGTGAACTCCGCGGGTCCTACAATGAGCAGTTCTTC
TRBV4-1	TRBJ1-2	14	-	-	CASSQEDSVYGYTF	TGCGCCAGCAGCCAAGAGGACTCGGTCTATGGCTACACCTTC
TRBV19	TRBJ2-3	16	-	TRBD2	CASSATSGSFADTQYF	TGTGCCAGTAGTGCGACTAGCGGGAGTTTTGCAGATACGCAGTATTTT
TRBV5-1	TRBJ2-1	16	-	-	CASSSHTTRSHNEQFF	TGCGCCAGCAGCTCCCACACGACTAGATCACACAATGAGCAGTTCTTC
TRBV9	TRBJ2-7	15	-	TRBD2	CASSVGSGGSYEQYF	TGTGCCAGCAGCGTAGGTAGCGGGGGATCCTACGAGCAGTACTTC
TRBV7-9	TRBJ2-1	14	few	TRBD2	CASSEGLAGNEQFF	TGTGCCAGCAGCGAGGGACTAGCGGGCAATGAGCAGTTCTTC
TRBV29-1	TRBJ2-7	14	-	TRBD2	CSVVLGGGYYEQYF	TGCAGCGTGGTCCTCGGCGGGGGGTATTACGAGCAGTACTTC
TRBV27	TRBJ1-2	12	few	TRBD1	CASSPEGGGYTF	TGTGCCAGCAGTCCTGAAGGGGGCGGCTACACCTTC
TRBV5-5	TRBJ2-7	14	-	-	CASSLESFYYEQYF	TGTGCCAGCAGCTTGGAGAGTTTCTACTACGAGCAGTACTTC
TRBV9	TRBJ2-5	15	-	TRBD1	CASSGGQGGFETQYF	TGTGCCAGCAGCGGGGGACAGGGGGGTTTCGAGACCCAGTACTTC
TRBV7-8	TRBJ2-7	16	-	-	CASSPRVDLAIHEQYF	TGTGCCAGCAGCCCCCGGGTGGACTTAGCTATCCACGAGCAGTACTTC
TRBV18	TRBJ1-1	13	-	-	CASSQTRGRAAFF	TGTGCCAGCTCACAAACAAGGGGGAGGGCGGCTTTCTTT